A single sample gave rise to the 4 T cell receptor beta chains below, sequenced in a study of blood T cell repertoires in COVID-19. Clones were sequenced by immunoSEQ multiplex PCR, and TCRdb holds only the in-frame ones, with some missing. The sample lists about 64,000 clones; roughly 91% were seen once. The sequenced material came from PBMCs or T cells enriched from blood (not recorded which). Receptors originate from a woman aged 40 to 50 who had recovered from COVID-19.

This clone was picked up a small number of times. This chain uses TRBV25-1 with TRBJ2-1, with 8 bases fitting TRBD2. Germline V gene lookup returns CDR1 MGHDK and CDR2 SYGVNS. Trimming removed 4 bases from V and 4 bases from J; junction bases left unmatched: 3. The CDR3 has 14 residues. CDR3: CASSGGGNYNEQFF. CDR3 DNA: TGTGCCAGCAGTGGCGGGGGGAATTACAATGAGCAGTTCTTC.

Concerning this clone itself: Mismatch with germline at one junction end may stem from a read error. The chain joins TRBV9 to TRBJ1-4; D is unresolved. CDR1 and CDR2 (germline): SGDLS, YYNGEE. This CDR3 has 13 amino acids. The DNA for the CDR3 is TGTGCCAGCAGCCCTCCCACTAGTGAAAAACTGTTTTTT. This gives the protein CASSPPTSEKLFF.

The V gene is TRBV5-1, the J gene TRBJ2-3, with 11 bases lining up with TRBD1. V shed 4 bases and J 5 bases; nucleotides not matched to a gene: 6. Per the germline V gene, CDR1 is SGHRS and CDR2 is YFSETQ. CDR3 length: 15 amino acids. DNA for the CDR3: TGCGCCAGCAGCCGGGACAGGGGGAGTATAGATACGCAGTATTTT. As protein: CASSRDRGSIDTQYF.

J is TRBJ2-7 and V is TRBV13; the match to TRBD2 covers 10 bases. J was trimmed by 2 bases and V by 0 bases; bases with no gene match: 1. The V gene's germline CDR1 is PRHDT and CDR2 FYEKMQ (reference sequence). The CDR3 is 15 amino acids. The CDR3 here is CASSLGTSGPYEQYF. The CDR3, as DNA: TGTGCCAGCAGCTTAGGGACTAGCGGGCCCTACGAGCAGTACTTC.